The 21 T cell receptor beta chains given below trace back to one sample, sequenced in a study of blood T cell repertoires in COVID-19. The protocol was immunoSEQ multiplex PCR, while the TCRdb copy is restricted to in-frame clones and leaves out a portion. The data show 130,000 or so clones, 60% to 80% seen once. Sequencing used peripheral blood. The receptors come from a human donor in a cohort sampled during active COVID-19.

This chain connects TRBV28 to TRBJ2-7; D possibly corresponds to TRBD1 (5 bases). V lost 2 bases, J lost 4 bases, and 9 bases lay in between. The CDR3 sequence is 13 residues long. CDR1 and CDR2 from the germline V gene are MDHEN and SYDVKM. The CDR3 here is CASSLQGLYEQYF. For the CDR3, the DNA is TGTGCCAGCAGTTTACAGGGATTGTACGAGCAGTACTTC.

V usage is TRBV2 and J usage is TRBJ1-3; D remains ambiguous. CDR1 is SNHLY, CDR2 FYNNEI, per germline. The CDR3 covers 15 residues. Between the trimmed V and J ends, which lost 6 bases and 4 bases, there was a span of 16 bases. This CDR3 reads CASSLNGGIGNTIYF. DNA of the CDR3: TGTGCCAGCAGCCTGAACGGAGGAATCGGAAACACCATATATTTT.

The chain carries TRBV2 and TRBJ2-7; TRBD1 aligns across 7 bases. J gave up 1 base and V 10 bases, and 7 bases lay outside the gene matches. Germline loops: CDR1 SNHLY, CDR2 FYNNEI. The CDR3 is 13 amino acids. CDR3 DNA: TGTGCCACCAAGGACAGGATTTCCTACGAGCAGTACTTC. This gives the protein CATKDRISYEQYF.

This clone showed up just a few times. CDR3 DNA sequence: TGTGCCAGCAGTTCTACAGGGGGACTCTACGAGCAGTACTTC. Its protein product is CASSSTGGLYEQYF. The chain recombines TRBV28 with TRBJ2-7; 8 bases fit TRBD1. The V and J ends lost 4 bases and 3 bases, in that order; junction bases with no gene match: 5. The germline gives CDR1 MDHEN, CDR2 SYDVKM. The CDR3 covers 14 residues.

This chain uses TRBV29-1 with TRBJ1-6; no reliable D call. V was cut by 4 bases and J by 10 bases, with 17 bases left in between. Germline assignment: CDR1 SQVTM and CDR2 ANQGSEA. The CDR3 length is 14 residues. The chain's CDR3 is CSVAPGMEGSPLHF. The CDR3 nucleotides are TGCAGCGTTGCGCCCGGGATGGAGGGATCACCCCTCCACTTT.

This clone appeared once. CDR3 in amino acids: CASSQGFGYEQYF. The CDR3 nucleotides read TGCGCCAGCAGCCAGGGGTTTGGCTACGAGCAGTACTTC. The chain couples TRBV5-1 to TRBJ2-7, with D perhaps matching TRBD1 (6 bases). CDR1 is SGHRS and CDR2 is YFSETQ in the germline V gene. The V gene lost 4 bases and the J gene lost 3 bases, with 11 bases spanning the gap. This CDR3 is 13 amino acids long.

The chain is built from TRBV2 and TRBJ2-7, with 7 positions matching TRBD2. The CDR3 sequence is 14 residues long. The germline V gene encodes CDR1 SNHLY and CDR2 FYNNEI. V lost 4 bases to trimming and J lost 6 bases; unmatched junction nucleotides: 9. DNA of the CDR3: TGTGCCAGCAGTGTAGTACTAGCGTCGGGCGAGCAGTACTTC. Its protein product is CASSVVLASGEQYF.

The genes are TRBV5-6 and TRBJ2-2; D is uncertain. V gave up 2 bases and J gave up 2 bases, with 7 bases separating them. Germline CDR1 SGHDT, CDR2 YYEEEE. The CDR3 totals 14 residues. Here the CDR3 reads CASSLELNTGELFF. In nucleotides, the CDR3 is TGTGCCAGCAGCTTAGAGCTAAACACCGGGGAGCTGTTTTTT.

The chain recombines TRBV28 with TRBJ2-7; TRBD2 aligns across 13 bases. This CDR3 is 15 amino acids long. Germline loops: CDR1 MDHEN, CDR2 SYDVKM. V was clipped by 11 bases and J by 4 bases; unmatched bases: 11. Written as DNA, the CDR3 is TGTGCCTGCCGGACTAGCGGGAGCGGAGGATACGAGCAGTACTTC. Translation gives CACRTSGSGGYEQYF.

CDR3 amino acids: CASSLAGEELFF. The CDR3 nucleotides read TGTGCCAGCAGCCTGGCGGGGGAGGAACTGTTTTTT. The chain joins TRBV5-8 to TRBJ1-4; maybe TRBD1 (5 bases). Trimming stripped 4 bases from V and 12 bases from J, with 13 bases between. Per the germline V gene, CDR1 is SGHTS and CDR2 is YDEGEE. This CDR3 comprises 12 residues.

The CDR3 DNA reads as TGTGCCAGCAGCCCCCGACTCCTCGCCAACTATGGCTACACCTTC. It yields the protein CASSPRLLANYGYTF. V is TRBV7-6 and J is TRBJ1-2; D remains unclear. The CDR3 is 15 amino acids. The V end was cut by 5 bases, the J end by 2 bases, with 15 bases between. Per the germline V gene, CDR1 is SGHVS and CDR2 is FNYEAQ.

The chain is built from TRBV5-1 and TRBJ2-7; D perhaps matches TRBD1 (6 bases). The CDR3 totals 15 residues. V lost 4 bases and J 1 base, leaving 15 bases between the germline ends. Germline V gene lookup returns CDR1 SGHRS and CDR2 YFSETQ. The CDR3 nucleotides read TGCGCCAGCAGCAACCGGGACACGCATTCCTACGAGCAGTACTTC. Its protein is CASSNRDTHSYEQYF.

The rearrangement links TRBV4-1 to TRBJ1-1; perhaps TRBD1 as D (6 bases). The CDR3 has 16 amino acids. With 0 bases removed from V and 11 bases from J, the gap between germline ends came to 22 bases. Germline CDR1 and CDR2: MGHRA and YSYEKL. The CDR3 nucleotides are TGCGCCAGCAGCCAAGATCCCCCGGGGGGGGGCGCGTCGGCTTTCTTT. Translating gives CASSQDPPGGGASAFF.

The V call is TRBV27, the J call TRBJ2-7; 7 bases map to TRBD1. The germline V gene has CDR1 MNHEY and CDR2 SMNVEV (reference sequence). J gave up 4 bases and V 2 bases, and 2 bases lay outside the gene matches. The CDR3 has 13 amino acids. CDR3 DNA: TGTGCCAGCAGTTTAGCGACAGGGTACGAGCAGTACTTC. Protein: CASSLATGYEQYF.

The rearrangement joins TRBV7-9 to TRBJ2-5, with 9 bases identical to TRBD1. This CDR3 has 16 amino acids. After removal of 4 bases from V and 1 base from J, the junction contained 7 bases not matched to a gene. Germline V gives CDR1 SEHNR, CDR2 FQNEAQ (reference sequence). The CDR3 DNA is TGTGCCAGCAGCTCCCGGACAGGGGTGGGCCAAGAGACCCAGTACTTC. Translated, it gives CASSSRTGVGQETQYF.

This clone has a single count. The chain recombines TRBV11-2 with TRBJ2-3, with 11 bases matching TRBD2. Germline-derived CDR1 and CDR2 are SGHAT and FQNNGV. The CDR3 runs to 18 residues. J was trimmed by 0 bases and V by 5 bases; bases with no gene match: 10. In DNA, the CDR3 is TGTGCCAGCAGCCCCCGGCTTAGCGGGGGGGTAAGCACAGATACGCAGTATTTT. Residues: CASSPRLSGGVSTDTQYF.

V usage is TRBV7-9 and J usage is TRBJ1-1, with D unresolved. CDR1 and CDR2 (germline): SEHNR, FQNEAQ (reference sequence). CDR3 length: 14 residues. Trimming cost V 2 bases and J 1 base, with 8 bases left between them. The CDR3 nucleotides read TGTGCCAGCAGCTTACCCCCAGGGAACACTGAAGCTTTCTTT. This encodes CASSLPPGNTEAFF.

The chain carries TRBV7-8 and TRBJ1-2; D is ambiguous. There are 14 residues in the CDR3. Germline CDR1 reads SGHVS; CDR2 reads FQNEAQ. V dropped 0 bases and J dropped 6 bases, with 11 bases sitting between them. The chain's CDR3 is CASSLAVTEHGYTF. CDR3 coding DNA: TGTGCCAGCAGCTTAGCCGTCACAGAGCATGGCTACACCTTC.

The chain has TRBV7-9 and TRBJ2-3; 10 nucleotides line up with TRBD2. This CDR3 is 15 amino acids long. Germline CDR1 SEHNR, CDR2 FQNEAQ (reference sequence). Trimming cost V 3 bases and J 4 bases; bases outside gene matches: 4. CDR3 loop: CASSLASGRADTQYF. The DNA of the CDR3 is TGTGCCAGCAGCTTGGCTAGCGGGAGAGCAGATACGCAGTATTTT.

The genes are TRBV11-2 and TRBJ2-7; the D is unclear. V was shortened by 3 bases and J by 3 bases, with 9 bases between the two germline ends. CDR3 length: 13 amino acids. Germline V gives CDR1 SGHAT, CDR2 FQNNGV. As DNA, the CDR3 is TGTGCCAGCAGCTTGGCCTCTAGCTACGAGCAGTACTTC. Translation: CASSLASSYEQYF.

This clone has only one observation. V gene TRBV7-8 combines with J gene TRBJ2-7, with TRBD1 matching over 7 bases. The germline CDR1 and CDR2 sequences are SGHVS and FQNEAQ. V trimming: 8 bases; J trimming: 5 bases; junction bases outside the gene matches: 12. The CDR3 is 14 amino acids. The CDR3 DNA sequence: TGTGCCAGCTGGGATTCACAGGGGAACCACGAGCAGTACTTC. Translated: CASWDSQGNHEQYF.